Described below is a single TCR beta chain sequence and its context. This record belongs to a study of blood T cell repertoires in COVID-19. Study as a whole: COVID-19 samples, acute and convalescent, were from the United States, Italy and Spain.

The germline V gene encodes CDR1 SGHTA and CDR2 FQGTGA. The CDR3 loop spans 13 amino acids. V shed 5 bases, J shed 8 bases, and the junction held 6 bases outside the gene matches. Using immunoSEQ multiplex PCR, the repertoire was profiled, and TCRdb retains in-frame clones only, with some absent. This repertoire shows 200,000 to 250,000 clones, roughly 84% found once; its top ten account for roughly 3%. What was sequenced was peripheral blood. The clonotype comes from a woman aged 25 to 39 who had recovered from COVID-19. The chain links TRBV7-3 to TRBJ2-1; the match to TRBD2 covers 7 bases. The chain's CDR3 is CASSPGGGDEQFF. The CDR3 DNA follows: TGTGCCAGCAGCCCGGGAGGAGGAGATGAGCAGTTCTTC. Complete variable domain (other parts from reference TRBV7-3 and TRBJ2-1): GAGVSQTPSNKVTEKGKYVELRCDPISGHTALYWYRQSLGQGPEFLIYFQGTGAADDSGLPNDRFFAVRPEGSVSTLKIQRTERGDSAVYLCASSPGGGDEQFFGPGTRLTVL.